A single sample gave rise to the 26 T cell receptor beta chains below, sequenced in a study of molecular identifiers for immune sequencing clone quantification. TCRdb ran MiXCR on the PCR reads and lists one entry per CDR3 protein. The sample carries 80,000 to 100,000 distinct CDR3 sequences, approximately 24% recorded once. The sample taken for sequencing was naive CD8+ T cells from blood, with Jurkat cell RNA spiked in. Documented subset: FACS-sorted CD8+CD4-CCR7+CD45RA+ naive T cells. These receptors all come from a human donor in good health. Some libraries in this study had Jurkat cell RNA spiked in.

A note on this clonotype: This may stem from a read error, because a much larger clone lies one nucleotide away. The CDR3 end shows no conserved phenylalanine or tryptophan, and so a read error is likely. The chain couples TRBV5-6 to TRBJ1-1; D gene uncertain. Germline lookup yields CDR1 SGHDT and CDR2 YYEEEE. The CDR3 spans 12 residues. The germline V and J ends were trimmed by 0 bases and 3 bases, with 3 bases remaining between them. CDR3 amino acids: CASSLVDTEAFL. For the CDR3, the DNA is TGTGCCAGCAGCTTGGTTGACACTGAAGCTTTCCTT.

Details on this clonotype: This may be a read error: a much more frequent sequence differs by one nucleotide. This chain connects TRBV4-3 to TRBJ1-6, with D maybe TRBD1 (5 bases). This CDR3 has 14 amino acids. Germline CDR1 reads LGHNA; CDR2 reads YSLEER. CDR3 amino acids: CASSQGQHNSPFHF. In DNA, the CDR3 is TGCGCCAGCAGCCAAGGACAGCATAATTCACCCTTCCACTTT.

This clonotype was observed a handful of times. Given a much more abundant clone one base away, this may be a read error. The CDR3 reads CASRFMLPGAFSYEQYF. In nucleotides, the CDR3 is TGTGCCAGCCGCTTTATGCTACCCGGGGCATTTAGCTACGAGCAGTACTTC. The chain links TRBV5-3 to TRBJ2-7; D is tentatively TRBD1 or TRBD2 (5 bases each). TRBV5-3 is marked as an open reading frame, function uncertain. The CDR3 spans 17 residues. Trimming shortened V by 8 bases and J by 3 bases, and 27 bases separated the two germline ends.

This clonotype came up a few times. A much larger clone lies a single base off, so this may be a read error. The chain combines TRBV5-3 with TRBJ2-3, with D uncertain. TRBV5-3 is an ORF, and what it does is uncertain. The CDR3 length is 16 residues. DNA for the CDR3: TGTGCCAGCAGCACCCGGTTTGGTGATTTCACAGATACGCTGTATTTT. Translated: CASSTRFGDFTDTLYF.

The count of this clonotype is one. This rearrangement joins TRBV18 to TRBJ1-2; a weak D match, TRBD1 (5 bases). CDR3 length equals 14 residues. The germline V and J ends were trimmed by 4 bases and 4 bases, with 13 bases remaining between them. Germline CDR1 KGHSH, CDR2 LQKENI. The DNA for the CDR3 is TGTGCCAGCTCACGAGAGGGGCCTTCCTATGGCTACACCTTC. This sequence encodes CASSREGPSYGYTF.

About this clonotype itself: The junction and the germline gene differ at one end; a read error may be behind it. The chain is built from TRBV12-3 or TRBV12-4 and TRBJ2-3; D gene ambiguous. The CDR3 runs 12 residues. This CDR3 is CASKGGTDTLYF. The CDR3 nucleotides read TGTGCCAGCAAAGGTGGCACAGATACGCTGTATTTT.

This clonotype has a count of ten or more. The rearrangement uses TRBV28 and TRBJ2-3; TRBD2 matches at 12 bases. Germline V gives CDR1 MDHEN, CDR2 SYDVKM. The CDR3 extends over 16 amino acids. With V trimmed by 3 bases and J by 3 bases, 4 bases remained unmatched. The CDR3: CASSFALAGGTDTQYF. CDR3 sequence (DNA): TGTGCCAGCAGTTTCGCACTAGCGGGGGGTACAGATACGCAGTATTTT.

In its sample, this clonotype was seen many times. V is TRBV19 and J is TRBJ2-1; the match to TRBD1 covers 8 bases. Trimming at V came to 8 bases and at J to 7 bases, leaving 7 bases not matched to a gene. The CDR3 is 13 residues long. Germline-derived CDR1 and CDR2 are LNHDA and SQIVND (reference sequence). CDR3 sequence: CASSTGGRNEQFF. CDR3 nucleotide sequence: TGTGCCAGTTCTACAGGGGGACGAAATGAGCAGTTCTTC. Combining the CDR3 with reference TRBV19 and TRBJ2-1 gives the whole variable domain DGGITQSPKYLFRKEGQNVTLSCEQNLNHDAMYWYRQDPGQGLRLIYYSQIVNDFQKGDIAEGYSVSREKKESFPLTVTSAQKNPTAFYLCASSTGGRNEQFFGPGTRLTVL.

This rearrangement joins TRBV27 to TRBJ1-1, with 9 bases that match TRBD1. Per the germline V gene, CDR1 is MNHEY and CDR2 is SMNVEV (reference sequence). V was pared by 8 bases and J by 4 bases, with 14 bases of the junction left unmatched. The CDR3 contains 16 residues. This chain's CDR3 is CASAYGTGILSTEAFF. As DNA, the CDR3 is TGTGCCAGCGCTTATGGGACAGGGATATTGAGCACTGAAGCTTTCTTT.

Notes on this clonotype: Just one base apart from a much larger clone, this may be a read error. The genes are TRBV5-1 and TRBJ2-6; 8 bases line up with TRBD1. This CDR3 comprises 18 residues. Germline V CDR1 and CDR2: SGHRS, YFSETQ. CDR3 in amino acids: CAGSLDWTGNSGANVLTF. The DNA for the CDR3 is TGCGCCGGCAGCTTGGACTGGACAGGGAACTCTGGGGCCAACGTCCTGACTTTC. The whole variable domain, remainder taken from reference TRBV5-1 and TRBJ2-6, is KAGVTQTPRYLIKTRGQQVTLSCSPISGHRSVSWYQQTPGQGLQFLFEYFSETQRNKGNFPGRFSGRQFSNSRSEMNVSTLELGDSALYLCAGSLDWTGNSGANVLTFGAGSRLTVL.

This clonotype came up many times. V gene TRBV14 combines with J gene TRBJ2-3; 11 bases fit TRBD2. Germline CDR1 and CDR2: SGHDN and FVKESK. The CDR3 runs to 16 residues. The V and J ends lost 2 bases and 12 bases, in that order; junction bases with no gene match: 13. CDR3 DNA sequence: TGTGCCAGCAGCCAAAATCCCCACTTTCTAGCGGGGGGCCAGTATTTT. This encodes CASSQNPHFLAGGQYF.

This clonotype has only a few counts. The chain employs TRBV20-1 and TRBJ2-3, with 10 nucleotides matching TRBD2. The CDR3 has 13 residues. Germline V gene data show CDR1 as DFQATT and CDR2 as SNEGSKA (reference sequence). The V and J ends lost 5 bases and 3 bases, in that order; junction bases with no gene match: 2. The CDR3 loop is CSASSGRTDTQYF. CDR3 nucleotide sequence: TGCAGTGCTTCTAGCGGGAGAACAGATACGCAGTATTTT.

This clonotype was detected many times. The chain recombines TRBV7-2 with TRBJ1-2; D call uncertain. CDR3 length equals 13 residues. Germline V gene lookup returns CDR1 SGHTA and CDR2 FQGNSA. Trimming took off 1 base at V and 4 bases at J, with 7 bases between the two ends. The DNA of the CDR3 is TGTGCCAGCAGCTTAGAACGGGGCTATGGCTACACCTTC. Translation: CASSLERGYGYTF.

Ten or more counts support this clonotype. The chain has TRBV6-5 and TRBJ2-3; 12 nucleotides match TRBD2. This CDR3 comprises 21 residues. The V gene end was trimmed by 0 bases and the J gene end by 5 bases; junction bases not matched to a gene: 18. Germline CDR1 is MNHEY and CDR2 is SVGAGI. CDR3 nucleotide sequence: TGTGCCAGCAGTTACTCGAACGTTTTGGCACCTAGCGGGAGGGCCTTAGATACGCAGTATTTT. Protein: CASSYSNVLAPSGRALDTQYF.

The CDR3 spells CASSPQLARFLYNEQFF. DNA for the CDR3: TGTGCCAGCAGTCCCCAACTAGCCCGATTCCTCTACAATGAGCAGTTCTTC. The chain is built from TRBV27 and TRBJ2-1; D may be TRBD2 (6 bases). The germline V gene encodes CDR1 MNHEY and CDR2 SMNVEV (reference sequence). CDR3 size: 17 residues. Trimming took 5 bases from V and 3 from J, leaving 20 bases between them.

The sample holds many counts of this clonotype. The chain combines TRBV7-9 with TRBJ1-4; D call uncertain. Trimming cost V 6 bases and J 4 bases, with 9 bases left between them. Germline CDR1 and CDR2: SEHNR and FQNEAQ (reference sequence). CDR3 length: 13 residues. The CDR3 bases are TGTGCCAGCAGGAACGCACTTAATGAAAAACTGTTTTTT. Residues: CASRNALNEKLFF. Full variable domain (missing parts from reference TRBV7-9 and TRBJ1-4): DTGVSQNPRHKITKRGQNVTFRCDPISEHNRLYWYRQTLGQGPEFLTYFQNEAQLEKSRLLSDRFSAERPKGSFSTLEIQRTEQGDSAMYLCASRNALNEKLFFGSGTQLSVL.

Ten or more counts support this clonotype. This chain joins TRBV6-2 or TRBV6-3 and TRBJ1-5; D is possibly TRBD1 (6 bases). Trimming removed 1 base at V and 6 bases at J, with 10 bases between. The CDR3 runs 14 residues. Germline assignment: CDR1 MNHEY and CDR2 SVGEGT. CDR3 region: CASSYFGGPQPQHF. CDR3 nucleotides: TGTGCCAGCAGTTACTTTGGGGGCCCTCAGCCCCAGCATTTT.

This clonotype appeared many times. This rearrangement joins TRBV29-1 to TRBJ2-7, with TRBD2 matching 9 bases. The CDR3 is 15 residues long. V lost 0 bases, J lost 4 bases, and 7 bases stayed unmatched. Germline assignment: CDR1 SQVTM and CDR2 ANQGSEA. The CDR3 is CSVEEGSGRWYEQYF. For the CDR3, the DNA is TGCAGCGTTGAAGAAGGTAGCGGGAGATGGTACGAGCAGTACTTC.

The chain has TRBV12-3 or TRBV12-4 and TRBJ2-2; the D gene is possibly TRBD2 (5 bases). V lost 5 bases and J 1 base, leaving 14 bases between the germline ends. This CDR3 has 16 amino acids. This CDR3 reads CASSLPGFENTGELFF. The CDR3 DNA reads TGTGCCAGCAGTCTCCCGGGGTTCGAGAACACCGGGGAGCTGTTTTTT.

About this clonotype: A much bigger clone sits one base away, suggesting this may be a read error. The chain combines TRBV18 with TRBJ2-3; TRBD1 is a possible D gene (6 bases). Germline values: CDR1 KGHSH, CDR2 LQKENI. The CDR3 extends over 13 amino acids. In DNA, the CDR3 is TGTGCCAGCTCACTGGACAGCATAGATACGCAGTATTTT. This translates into CASSLDSIDTQYF. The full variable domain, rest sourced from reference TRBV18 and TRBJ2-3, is NAGVMQNPRHLVRRRGQEARLRCSPMKGHSHVYWYRQLPEEGLKFMVYLQKENIIDESGMPKERFSAEFPKEGPSILRIQQVVRGDSAAYFCASSLDSIDTQYFGPGTRLTVL.

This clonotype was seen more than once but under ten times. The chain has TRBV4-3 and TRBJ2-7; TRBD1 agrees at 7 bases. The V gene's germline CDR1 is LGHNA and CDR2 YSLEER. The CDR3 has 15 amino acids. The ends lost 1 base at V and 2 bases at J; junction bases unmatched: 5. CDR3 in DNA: TGCGCCAGCAGCCAAGGTAGGCAGGGGGCCTACGAGCAGTACTTC. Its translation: CASSQGRQGAYEQYF.

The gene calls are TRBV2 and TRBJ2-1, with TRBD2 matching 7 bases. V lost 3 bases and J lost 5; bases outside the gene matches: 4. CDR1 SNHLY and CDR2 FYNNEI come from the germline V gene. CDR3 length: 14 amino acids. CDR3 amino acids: CASSEVLADNEQFF. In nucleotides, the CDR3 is TGTGCCAGCAGTGAGGTGCTAGCGGACAATGAGCAGTTCTTC.

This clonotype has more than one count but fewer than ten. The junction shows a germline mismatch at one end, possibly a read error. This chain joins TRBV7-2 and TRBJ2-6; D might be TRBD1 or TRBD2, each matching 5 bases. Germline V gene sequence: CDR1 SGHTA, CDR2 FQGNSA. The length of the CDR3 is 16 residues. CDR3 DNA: TGTGCCAGCAACTTAGGGACCTTCTCTGGGGCCAACGTCCTGACTTTC. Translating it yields CASNLGTFSGANVLTF.

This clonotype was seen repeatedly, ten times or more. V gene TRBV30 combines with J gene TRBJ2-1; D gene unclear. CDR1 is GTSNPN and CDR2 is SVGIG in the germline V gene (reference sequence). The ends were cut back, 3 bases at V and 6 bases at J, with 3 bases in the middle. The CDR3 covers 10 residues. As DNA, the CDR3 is TGTGCCTGGAGCAGCAATGAGCAGTTCTTC. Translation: CAWSSNEQFF.

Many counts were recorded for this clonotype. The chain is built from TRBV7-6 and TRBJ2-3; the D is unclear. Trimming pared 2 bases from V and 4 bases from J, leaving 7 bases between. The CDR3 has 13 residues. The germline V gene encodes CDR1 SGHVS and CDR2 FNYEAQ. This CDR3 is CASSLSESDTQYF. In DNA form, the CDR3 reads TGTGCCAGCAGCTTATCTGAATCAGATACGCAGTATTTT.

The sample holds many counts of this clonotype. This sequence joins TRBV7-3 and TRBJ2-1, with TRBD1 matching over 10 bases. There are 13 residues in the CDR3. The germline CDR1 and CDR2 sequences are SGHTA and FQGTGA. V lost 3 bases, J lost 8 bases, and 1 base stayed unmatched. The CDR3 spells CASSLGTGDEQFF. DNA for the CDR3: TGTGCCAGCAGCTTGGGGACAGGGGATGAGCAGTTCTTC. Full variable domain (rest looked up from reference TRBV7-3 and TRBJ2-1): GAGVSQTPSNKVTEKGKYVELRCDPISGHTALYWYRQSLGQGPEFLIYFQGTGAADDSGLPNDRFFAVRPEGSVSTLKIQRTERGDSAVYLCASSLGTGDEQFFGPGTRLTVL.